Reported below is one T cell receptor beta chain. The sample belongs to a study of technical replicates of blood from a few donors. Trimming removed 4 bases from V and 3 bases from J, with 13 bases in between. Per the germline V gene, CDR1 is LNHDA and CDR2 is SQIVND (reference sequence). This CDR3 has 14 amino acids. The method was immunoSEQ multiplex PCR; TCRdb's version includes in-frame clones alone and lacks a portion of them. The table shows approximately 13,000 clones, with 80% to 85% occurring only once. The receptor was isolated from a human donor in good health. V usage is TRBV19 and J usage is TRBJ2-7; D possibly corresponds to TRBD1 (5 bases). Sequenced input: PBMCs. CDR3 coding DNA: TGTGCCAGTAGTAGACAGATGAACCTCTACGAGCAGTACTTC. This sequence encodes CASSRQMNLYEQYF.